Sequencing of this T cell receptor (beta chain) was carried out in a study of blood T cell repertoires in COVID-19. The length of the CDR3 is 15 residues. Germline V gives CDR1 SGHKS, CDR2 YYEKEE (reference sequence). The V segment lost 0 bases and the J segment 2 bases; nucleotides outside the gene matches: 4. Source study methods: Scientists estimated how many nucleated cells there were by amplifying reference gene primers. Generated by immunoSEQ multiplex PCR, the TCRdb table keeps only in-frame clones and is missing some. V and J calls and clone size are as listed in that table; D and trimming were resolved from the DNA. The sample consists of 90,000 to 140,000 clones, around 74% of them appearing once.

The J gene is TRBJ2-7, the V gene TRBV5-5; 8 bases match TRBD1. The sequenced sample was peripheral blood. The receptor comes from a woman aged 70-85 years with acute or convalescent COVID-19. DNA of the CDR3: TGTGCCAGCAGCTTGGGCGGGACAGGAACCTACGAGCAGTACTTC. Its protein is CASSLGGTGTYEQYF. The full variable domain, in which reference TRBV5-5 and TRBJ2-7 provide the parts outside the CDR3, is DAGVTQSPTHLIKTRGQQVTLRCSPISGHKSVSWYQQVLGQGPQFIFQYYEKEERGRGNFPDRFSARQFPNYSSELNVNALLLGDSALYLCASSLGGTGTYEQYFGPGTRLTVT.